This T cell receptor (beta chain) was sequenced during a study of T cell repertoires in cytomegalovirus infection. Study-wide context: Selection of CMV epitopes for the study included recently identified HLA-C-restricted and well-studied HLA-B-restricted ones. Public TCR beta signatures provided an indication of both CMV infection and a matching HLA type. General observations from the study: It was HLA-C-restricted CMV-specific TCR beta clonotypes that dominated the response ex vivo. Identification of carriers of CMV plus the relevant HLA was achieved through cumulative public TCR beta family frequency.

This clonotype showed up many times. The antigen remains unidentified. TCRdb processed the reads anew with MiXCR; each CDR3 protein has one entry. The sample consists of about 890,000 distinct CDR3 sequences, roughly 30% of them appearing once. Germline values: CDR1 SGHVS, CDR2 FNYEAQ. The CDR3 runs 17 residues. After removal of 3 bases from V and 8 bases from J, the junction contained 11 bases not matched to a gene. The specimen comprised cultured CD8+ T cells from PBMCs, sampled from culture after CMV antigen stimulation. The chain employs TRBV7-6 and TRBJ2-1, with TRBD2 identical over 12 bases. The sequence derives from a human donor in good health (CMV status not recorded). Some clones in this sample may be carry-over from other donors' samples. CDR3 nucleotides: TGTGCCAGCAGCTTCCCTAGCGGGGGGGCCCTTGGGGATGAGCAGTTCTTC. This sequence encodes CASSFPSGGALGDEQFF.